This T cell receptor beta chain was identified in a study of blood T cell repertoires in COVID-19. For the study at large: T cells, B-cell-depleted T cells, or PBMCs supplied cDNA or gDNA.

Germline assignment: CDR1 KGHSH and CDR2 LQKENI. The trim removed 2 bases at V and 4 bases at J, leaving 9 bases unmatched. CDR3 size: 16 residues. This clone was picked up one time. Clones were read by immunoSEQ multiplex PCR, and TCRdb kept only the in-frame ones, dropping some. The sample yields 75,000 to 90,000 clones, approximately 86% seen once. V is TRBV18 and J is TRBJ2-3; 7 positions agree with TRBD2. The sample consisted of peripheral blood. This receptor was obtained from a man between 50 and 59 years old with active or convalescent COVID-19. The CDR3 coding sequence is TGTGCCAGCTCACCAGTTTCAACTAGCGTATCAGATACGCAGTATTTT. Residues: CASSPVSTSVSDTQYF.